This section outlines one T cell receptor beta chain sequence together with its context. The antigen remains undetermined. This entry comes from a study of T cell repertoires in cytomegalovirus infection. Across the study: Evidence of both CMV infection and a matching HLA type came from public TCR beta signatures.

Study conclusions and caveats: Cumulative public TCR beta family frequency identified carriers of CMV plus the relevant HLA. Across the ex vivo response, the dominant clonotypes were HLA-C-restricted CMV-specific TCR beta clonotypes.

The junction had 12 bases not matched to a gene; V was cut back by 6 bases and J by 2 bases. Germline CDR1 is MNHEY and CDR2 is SMNVEV (reference sequence). The CDR3 sequence is 17 residues long. From the reads, TCRdb called clonotypes with MiXCR, one entry per CDR3 protein. The sample lists some 68,000 distinct CDR3 sequences; more than 20% were seen once. Sequencing was carried out using PBMCs, sequenced either directly or after in vitro stimulation (not recorded which). The TCR originated in a human donor in good health (CMV status not recorded). Some clones in this sample may be carry-over from other donors' samples. This chain uses TRBV27 with TRBJ2-3; 9 nucleotides line up with TRBD1. The CDR3 here is CASSQYRDRDNTDTQYF. CDR3 DNA sequence: TGTGCCAGCAGCCAGTACCGGGACAGGGATAACACAGATACGCAGTATTTT.